The 5 T cell receptor beta chains below were found in one sample sequenced in a study of neoadjuvant nivolumab and ipilimumab in lung cancer. This table comes from immunoSEQ multiplex PCR, and its TCRdb copy is limited to in-frame clones, with some not included. The data contain around 7,500 clones, around nine tenths of them seen just once; the ten biggest clones take up roughly 2.4%. Sequenced here: tumor tissue, sampled after neoadjuvant nivolumab, alone or with ipilimumab, at or shortly before surgery. The receptor set was obtained from an adult with non-small cell lung cancer. Some clones in this sample may be carry-over from other donors' samples.

There are a few counts of this clone. The CDR3 protein is CAWSTGTGIHGYTF. DNA for the CDR3: TGTGCCTGGAGTACCGGGACAGGAATCCATGGCTACACCTTC. This rearrangement joins TRBV30 to TRBJ1-2; 8 nucleotides agree with TRBD1. V lost 2 bases, J lost 6 bases, and 8 bases stayed unmatched. The germline gives CDR1 GTSNPN, CDR2 SVGIG (reference sequence). The length of the CDR3 is 14 residues. Variable domain in full (rest from reference TRBV30 and TRBJ1-2): SQTIHQWPATLVQPVGSPLSLECTVEGTSNPNLYWYRQAAGRGLQLLFYSVGIGQISSEVPQNLSASRPQDRQFILSSKKLLLSDSGFYLCAWSTGTGIHGYTFGSGTRLTVV.

This clone was counted a single time. The V call is TRBV19, the J call TRBJ1-3; D may be TRBD1 (6 bases). Trimming took off 5 bases at V and 0 bases at J, with 8 bases between the two ends. The CDR3 covers 14 residues. Germline V gives CDR1 LNHDA, CDR2 SQIVND (reference sequence). The CDR3 sequence: CASSADSSGNTIYF. CDR3 bases: TGTGCCAGTAGTGCGGACAGCTCTGGAAACACCATATATTTT.

The genes are TRBV5-1 and TRBJ2-3, with 7 positions matching TRBD2. This CDR3 is built from 16 residues. V trimming: 8 bases; J trimming: 4 bases; junction bases outside the gene matches: 16. Germline-derived CDR1 and CDR2 are SGHRS and YFSETQ. CDR3 coding DNA: TGCGCCAGTGGCCGAACCGGGAGGAGTTCGGCAGATACGCAGTATTTT. This codes for CASGRTGRSSADTQYF. Variable domain in full (rest from reference TRBV5-1 and TRBJ2-3): KAGVTQTPRYLIKTRGQQVTLSCSPISGHRSVSWYQQTPGQGLQFLFEYFSETQRNKGNFPGRFSGRQFSNSRSEMNVSTLELGDSALYLCASGRTGRSSADTQYFGPGTRLTVL.

In this sample, this clone turned up once. The chain joins TRBV9 to TRBJ2-1; 10 bases align to TRBD1. Losses at the gene ends were 3 bases for V and 8 bases for J; bases not matched to a gene: 11. Germline CDR1 SGDLS, CDR2 YYNGEE. This CDR3 contains 16 residues. CDR3 region: CASSAKSGTGVDEQFF. In nucleotides, the CDR3 is TGTGCCAGCAGCGCGAAATCCGGGACAGGGGTGGATGAGCAGTTCTTC. Supplemented by reference TRBV9 and TRBJ2-1, the full variable domain reads DSGVTQTPKHLITATGQRVTLRCSPRSGDLSVYWYQQSLDQGLQFLIQYYNGEERAKGNILERFSAQQFPDLHSELNLSSLELGDSALYFCASSAKSGTGVDEQFFGPGTRLTVL.

The CDR3 loop is CAWSGQMNTEAFF. The CDR3 bases are TGTGCCTGGAGTGGACAGATGAACACTGAAGCTTTCTTT. The chain recombines TRBV30 with TRBJ1-1; possible D gene TRBD1, 5 bases. Trimming cost V 1 base and J 0 bases, with 6 bases left between them. This CDR3 comprises 13 residues. Germline V lookup: CDR1 GTSNPN, CDR2 SVGIG (reference sequence).